The text below deals with one T cell receptor (beta chain). The CDR3 is 13 amino acids. V was shortened by 2 bases and J by 3 bases, with 8 bases between the two germline ends. From germline, CDR1 is LNHDA and CDR2 SQIVND (reference sequence). Original methodology: For nucleated cells, counts were estimated from reference gene primer amplification. Method: immunoSEQ multiplex PCR; TCRdb's copy keeps in-frame clones and lacks some. V, J and clone size reflect that table, while D and trimming were determined from the DNA. The sample has roughly 15,000 clones; roughly 90% are singletons. This specimen belongs to a study of blood T cell repertoires in COVID-19. For the study at large: Material from acute and convalescent COVID-19 was sourced from the United States, Italy and Spain. PBMCs, B-cell-depleted T cells, or T cells provided the cDNA or gDNA that made up the material.

This receptor was identified in a human donor in a cohort sampled during active COVID-19. Sequenced material: peripheral blood. The gene calls are TRBV19 and TRBJ2-7; D unresolved. The CDR3, as DNA: TGTGCCAGTAGTATACAGGATGGCTACGAGCAGTACTTC. It codes for CASSIQDGYEQYF.